This TCR beta chain was sequenced during a study of blood T cell repertoires in COVID-19. Study-wide context: Spain, Italy and the United States supplied samples that represented acute and convalescent COVID-19. PBMCs, B-cell-depleted T cells, or T cells were the source of the cDNA or gDNA that made up the material.

This clone was observed a single time. Authors' processing steps: Cell counts per sample came from amplifying reference gene primers. Produced via immunoSEQ multiplex PCR; TCRdb's table is partial and in-frame only. The V and J calls and the clone size are those of that table, but D and trimming were determined from the DNA. The data show 110,000 or so clones, roughly 80% seen once. V dropped 3 bases and J dropped 0 bases, with 18 bases sitting between them. Germline CDR1 is KGHSH and CDR2 is LQKENI. The CDR3 extends over 18 amino acids. Input material: peripheral blood. This receptor was identified in a man aged 65-85 years with acute or convalescent COVID-19. This chain links TRBV18 with TRBJ1-3; D is unresolved. The CDR3, as DNA: TGTGCCAGCTCACCTAATTCGGTGCAGGCAATCTCTGGAAACACCATATATTTT. Its translation: CASSPNSVQAISGNTIYF.